The subject of this entry is one T cell receptor beta chain. The CDR3 is made up of 15 amino acids. Trimming took off 1 base at V and 3 bases at J, with 11 bases between the two ends. CDR1 is MGHRA, CDR2 YSYEKL, per germline. The sample comes from a study of technical replicates of blood from a handful of donors. The data were produced by immunoSEQ multiplex PCR, yet TCRdb's version contains in-frame clones alone and is incomplete. This sample has about 97,000 clones, with approximately 96% found just once. V gene TRBV4-1 combines with J gene TRBJ2-3, with D maybe TRBD2 (6 bases). The clonotype originates from a human donor in good health. The sample comprised T cells isolated from PBMCs. This CDR3 is CASSQGGIWTDTQYF. CDR3 nucleotides: TGCGCCAGCAGCCAAGGCGGGATTTGGACAGATACGCAGTATTTT.